Shown below are 30 T cell receptor beta chains from a single sample sequenced in a study of control samples from healthy donors and cancer patients. The method was immunoSEQ multiplex PCR; TCRdb's version includes in-frame clones alone and lacks a portion of them. The data show 98,000 or so clones, with almost 85% seen just once and 2% to 2.5% held by the top ten. Sequencing used blood. All receptors come from a man aged 60-69 years in good health.

The chain combines TRBV28 with TRBJ2-4; D possibly corresponds to TRBD1 (6 bases). Trimming stripped 8 bases from V and 8 bases from J, with 22 bases between. The CDR3 contains 15 residues. Per the germline V gene, CDR1 is MDHEN and CDR2 is SYDVKM. This CDR3 is CASGTSDDPEDIQYF. CDR3 in DNA: TGTGCCAGCGGGACAAGCGACGACCCCGAGGACATTCAGTACTTC. The full variable domain, rest sourced from reference TRBV28 and TRBJ2-4, is DVKVTQSSRYLVKRTGEKVFLECVQDMDHENMFWYRQDPGLGLRLIYFSYDVKMKEKGDIPEGYSVSREKKERFSLILESASTNQTSMYLCASGTSDDPEDIQYFGAGTRLSVL.

The rearrangement links TRBV24-1 to TRBJ2-2; tentatively, D is TRBD2 (6 bases). Germline CDR1 reads KGHDR; CDR2 reads SFDVKD. The CDR3 loop spans 14 amino acids. Deletions cut 10 bases from V and 3 bases from J, with 14 bases between. In nucleotides, the CDR3 is TGTGCCACTCGGGGGAGCCCGGACACCGGGGAGCTGTTTTTT. It codes for CATRGSPDTGELFF.

The chain joins TRBV12-3 or TRBV12-4 to TRBJ1-1; possibly TRBD1 for D (5 bases). The germline V and J ends were trimmed by 3 bases and 6 bases, with 11 bases remaining between them. This CDR3 has 13 residues. The CDR3 sequence: CASSLIGGAEAFF. CDR3 nucleotide sequence: TGTGCCAGCAGTTTGATTGGGGGAGCTGAAGCTTTCTTT.

The V and J genes are TRBV10-3 and TRBJ2-7; TRBD1 is a possible D gene (5 bases). Germline CDR1 and CDR2: ENHRY and SYGVKD. Trimming pared 10 bases from V and 2 bases from J, leaving 18 bases between. This CDR3 region has 14 residues. The CDR3 region has the DNA TGTGCCACCCAAGGGGCAGGAGACCCCTACGAGCAGTACTTC. Protein sequence: CATQGAGDPYEQYF.

V and J are TRBV30 and TRBJ2-7; D is tentatively TRBD1 or TRBD2 (5 bases each). Germline V lookup: CDR1 GTSNPN, CDR2 SVGIG (reference sequence). V lost 5 bases and J 7 bases, leaving 21 bases between the germline ends. This CDR3 has 14 amino acids. This chain's CDR3 is CAWGMKGSLGEQYF. The CDR3 region has the DNA TGTGCCTGGGGGATGAAGGGGAGTCTGGGAGAGCAGTACTTC. The variable domain in full, with the rest retrieved from reference TRBV30 and TRBJ2-7, is SQTIHQWPATLVQPVGSPLSLECTVEGTSNPNLYWYRQAAGRGLQLLFYSVGIGQISSEVPQNLSASRPQDRQFILSSKKLLLSDSGFYLCAWGMKGSLGEQYFGPGTRLTVT.

In its sample, this clone was seen a few times. The V gene is TRBV7-8, the J gene TRBJ1-3, with a weak D call TRBD1 (5 bases). Germline V gene lookup returns CDR1 SGHVS and CDR2 FQNEAQ. The CDR3 is made up of 15 amino acids. Trimming shortened V by 5 bases and J by 4 bases, and 15 bases separated the two germline ends. The CDR3 here is CASSPAAGWGNTIYF. The CDR3 bases are TGTGCCAGCAGCCCCGCCGCAGGGTGGGGAAACACCATATATTTT.

The chain joins TRBV7-8 to TRBJ2-3; D is ambiguous. Germline V CDR1 and CDR2: SGHVS, FQNEAQ. V lost 4 bases and J 2 bases, leaving 7 bases between the germline ends. The CDR3 length is 13 residues. Here the CDR3 reads CASSSILTDTQYF. The CDR3 DNA reads TGTGCCAGCAGCTCCATTCTCACAGATACGCAGTATTTT. Filled out from reference TRBV7-8 and TRBJ2-3, the complete variable domain reads GAGVSQSPRYKVAKRGQDVALRCDPISGHVSLFWYQQALGQGPEFLTYFQNEAQLDKSGLPSDRFFAERPEGSVSTLKIQRTQQEDSAVYLCASSSILTDTQYFGPGTRLTVL.

This clone was seen a single time. The V gene is TRBV5-4, the J gene TRBJ2-2; possibly TRBD2 for D (7 bases). The CDR3 spans 16 residues. Per germline, CDR1 SGHNT and CDR2 YYREEE (reference sequence). V gave up 5 bases and J gave up 6 bases, with 20 bases separating them. As DNA, the CDR3 is TGTGCCAGCAGTCTGGTGGGGGGGGCGGCGGCCGGGGAGCTGTTTTTT. Its translation: CASSLVGGAAAGELFF. Supplemented by reference TRBV5-4 and TRBJ2-2, the full variable domain reads ETGVTQSPTHLIKTRGQQVTLRCSSQSGHNTVSWYQQALGQGPQFIFQYYREEENGRGNFPPRFSGLQFPNYSSELNVNALELDDSALYLCASSLVGGAAAGELFFGEGSRLTVL.

This sequence joins TRBV5-1 and TRBJ2-6; unclear D gene. The CDR3 length is 16 residues. The germline V gene has CDR1 SGHRS and CDR2 YFSETQ. Trimming took 0 bases from V and 0 from J, leaving 7 bases between them. In nucleotides, the CDR3 is TGCGCCAGCAGCTTGGACCCGGGCTCTGGGGCCAACGTCCTGACTTTC. Protein sequence: CASSLDPGSGANVLTF.

This chain connects TRBV4-2 to TRBJ1-2; D ambiguous. The V end was cut by 9 bases, the J end by 1 base, with 18 bases between. The germline V gene has CDR1 LGHNA and CDR2 YNFKEQ. This CDR3 has 15 residues. The CDR3 region has the DNA TGTGCCAGTCCCGAACGAATGGAGCGTAACTATGGCTACACCTTC. This encodes CASPERMERNYGYTF.

This clone was observed a handful of times. The chain employs TRBV6-1 and TRBJ1-5, with D uncertain. Germline assignment: CDR1 MNHNS and CDR2 SASEGT. V lost 2 bases to trimming and J lost 7 bases, with 9 bases between them. This CDR3 comprises 13 residues. CDR3 coding DNA: TGTGCCAGCAGTGAAACGACGGTACAGCCCCAGCATTTT. Protein sequence: CASSETTVQPQHF.

This clone showed up just a few times. The chain joins TRBV30 to TRBJ2-7; D possibly corresponds to TRBD1 (5 bases). Germline V gene data show CDR1 as GTSNPN and CDR2 as SVGIG (reference sequence). The CDR3 is 15 residues long. Trimming left V 0 bases short and J 4 bases short, with 16 bases between. For the CDR3, the DNA is TGTGCCTGGAGTGTCCCCAGGGCCATTAAGTACGAGCAGTACTTC. This gives the protein CAWSVPRAIKYEQYF.

The chain carries TRBV27 and TRBJ2-1; D is unclear. Germline values: CDR1 MNHEY, CDR2 SMNVEV (reference sequence). The CDR3 runs 16 residues. Trimming cost V 4 bases and J 1 base, with 14 bases left between them. The CDR3 loop is CASSSWTATSYNEQFF. CDR3 in DNA: TGTGCCAGCAGTTCCTGGACCGCCACTTCCTACAATGAGCAGTTCTTC.

The V gene is TRBV25-1, the J gene TRBJ1-2; 9 bases are shared with TRBD1. CDR1 MGHDK and CDR2 SYGVNS come from the germline V gene. This CDR3 is 16 amino acids long. With 3 bases clipped from V and 5 bases from J, the junction kept 10 bases outside the gene matches. The DNA of the CDR3 is TGTGCCAGCAGTGACTTCTCCGGGACAGGGCGATATGGCTACACCTTC. This translates into CASSDFSGTGRYGYTF.

The genes are TRBV25-1 and TRBJ2-5; D remains ambiguous. Trimming left V 7 bases short and J 5 bases short, with 17 bases between. The CDR3 runs 14 residues. Germline V gene sequence: CDR1 MGHDK, CDR2 SYGVNS. The DNA for the CDR3 is TGTGCCAGCAAAGGTTCCGGGTTATCGGAGACCCAGTACTTC. It encodes CASKGSGLSETQYF.

V and J are TRBV5-1 and TRBJ2-3, with 7 positions matching TRBD1. CDR3 length: 13 residues. V shed 7 bases, J shed 2 bases, and the junction held 4 bases outside the gene matches. The V gene's germline CDR1 is SGHRS and CDR2 YFSETQ. The CDR3 nucleotides are TGCGCCAGCCGACAGGGCTCCACAGATACGCAGTATTTT. Its protein is CASRQGSTDTQYF.

This chain connects TRBV29-1 to TRBJ1-4, with 7 bases fitting TRBD1. Germline V gene data show CDR1 as SQVTM and CDR2 as ANQGSEA. V lost 7 bases and J lost 5; bases outside the gene matches: 7. This CDR3 contains 13 residues. The CDR3 is CSGSTGPNEKLFF. DNA of the CDR3: TGCAGCGGGTCGACAGGGCCGAATGAAAAACTGTTTTTT.

The chain recombines TRBV27 with TRBJ2-1, with 7 bases identical to TRBD2. Trimming cost V 3 bases and J 8 bases; bases outside gene matches: 10. Germline CDR1 and CDR2: MNHEY and SMNVEV (reference sequence). This CDR3 is built from 15 residues. The CDR3 DNA reads TGTGCCAGCAGTTTCAGCGGGAAGATGAGAGATGAGCAGTTCTTC. Amino acid sequence: CASSFSGKMRDEQFF.

The chain uses TRBV7-8 and TRBJ1-2; D possibly corresponds to TRBD1 (6 bases). Trimming cost V 5 bases and J 4 bases, with 17 bases left between them. CDR3 length: 15 amino acids. Per the germline V gene, CDR1 is SGHVS and CDR2 is FQNEAQ. CDR3 DNA sequence: TGTGCCAGCAGCGCATCACAGGGAAGGGGCTATGGCTACACCTTC. Encoded protein: CASSASQGRGYGYTF.

The chain has TRBV9 and TRBJ2-3; D gene uncertain. Germline-derived CDR1 and CDR2 are SGDLS and YYNGEE. The V gene lost 0 bases and the J gene lost 4 bases, with 6 bases spanning the gap. The CDR3 covers 13 residues. The CDR3 DNA sequence: TGTGCCAGCAGCGTAGATCGATCAGATACGCAGTATTTT. Translated, it gives CASSVDRSDTQYF.

The chain uses TRBV2 and TRBJ2-2, with D perhaps matching TRBD2 (6 bases). Trimming shortened V by 5 bases and J by 6 bases, and 16 bases separated the two germline ends. CDR3 length: 15 amino acids. CDR1 and CDR2 from the germline V gene are SNHLY and FYNNEI. The CDR3 sequence is CASSPVSVAAGELFF. In DNA, the CDR3 is TGTGCCAGCAGTCCTGTCTCAGTAGCGGCCGGGGAGCTGTTTTTT.

This chain links TRBV5-6 with TRBJ2-3, with D maybe TRBD1 (6 bases). The CDR3 sequence is 15 residues long. V was cut by 0 bases and J by 1 base, with 9 bases left in between. CDR1 and CDR2 from the germline V gene are SGHDT and YYEEEE. The CDR3 sequence is CASSLGYRGTDTQYF. The CDR3 nucleotides read TGTGCCAGCAGCTTGGGGTACAGGGGCACAGATACGCAGTATTTT.

V usage is TRBV3-1 (or the pseudogene TRBV3-2) and J usage is TRBJ2-7; TRBD2 matches at 14 bases. The CDR3 spans 19 residues. The J segment lost 3 bases and the V segment lost 4 bases, leaving 14 bases of the junction unmatched. Germline assignment: CDR1 LGHDT and CDR2 YNNKEL (reference sequence). In DNA, the CDR3 is TGTGCCAGCAGCCCGTTAAAACCGCCGGGACTAGCGGGAGTCTACGAGCAGTACTTC. Residues: CASSPLKPPGLAGVYEQYF.

The chain carries TRBV7-6 and TRBJ1-2; TRBD1 is a possible D gene (5 bases). V lost 5 bases to trimming and J lost 1 base, with 20 bases between them. Germline V lookup: CDR1 SGHVS, CDR2 FNYEAQ. The CDR3 runs to 17 residues. The CDR3 coding sequence is TGTGCCAGCAGCGAACATCAGGGACGGACATTTAACTATGGCTACACCTTC. Protein: CASSEHQGRTFNYGYTF.

This clone was found once. V gene TRBV9 combines with J gene TRBJ2-3; the D is unclear. Germline-derived CDR1 and CDR2 are SGDLS and YYNGEE. Trimming stripped 0 bases from V and 2 bases from J, with 4 bases between. CDR3 length equals 13 residues. The CDR3 sequence: CASSVGDTDTQYF. In DNA, the CDR3 is TGTGCCAGCAGCGTAGGGGACACAGATACGCAGTATTTT.

V is TRBV28 and J is TRBJ2-7; D is perhaps TRBD2 (6 bases). The CDR3 is 16 amino acids. Germline V gene data show CDR1 as MDHEN and CDR2 as SYDVKM. V was clipped by 5 bases and J by 4 bases, with 21 bases between them. Written as DNA, the CDR3 is TGTGCCAGCAGTCCCCTTCCGGGACTGATACAGTACGAGCAGTACTTC. This gives the protein CASSPLPGLIQYEQYF.

This chain joins TRBV7-2 and TRBJ2-7; unclear D gene. CDR3 length: 18 amino acids. The V and J ends lost 1 base and 2 bases respectively, with 21 bases between them. Germline lookup yields CDR1 SGHTA and CDR2 FQGNSA. Written as DNA, the CDR3 is TGTGCCAGCAGCTTAGTACCCCGGCCAACTTACCCAACCTACGAGCAGTACTTC. Translation gives CASSLVPRPTYPTYEQYF.

The rearrangement joins TRBV7-2 to TRBJ1-2, with D possibly matching TRBD1 (6 bases). The CDR3 length is 13 residues. Deletions cut 5 bases from V and 8 bases from J, with 15 bases between. Germline CDR1 and CDR2: SGHTA and FQGNSA. The DNA of the CDR3 is TGTGCCAGCAGCCCTACCGTGACAGGAGGCTACACCTTC. Its protein is CASSPTVTGGYTF.

The chain has TRBV23-1 and TRBJ1-1; the match to TRBD1 covers 11 bases. TRBV23-1 is placed among ORFs of uncertain function. The CDR3 has 19 residues. V gave up 6 bases and J gave up 3 bases; unmatched junction bases: 18. CDR3 sequence reads: CASSLTFRTGGYVDTEAFF. The DNA for the CDR3 is TGCGCCAGCAGCCTAACTTTCCGGACAGGGGGCTATGTGGACACTGAAGCTTTCTTT.

This clone was detected a few times. The V call is TRBV6-6, the J call TRBJ1-5; 7 positions match TRBD1. The CDR3 has 14 residues. The germline CDR1 and CDR2 sequences are MNHNY and SVGAGI (reference sequence). V was clipped by 1 base and J by 7 bases; unmatched bases: 4. The CDR3 DNA sequence: TGTGCCAGCAGTTACTTAGACAGGGCGCAGCCCCAGCATTTT. Encoded protein: CASSYLDRAQPQHF.